The rows below give T cell receptor beta chains drawn from one sample of a study of Graves' ophthalmopathy and Graves' hyperthyroidism. TCRdb re-called the multiplex PCR reads through MiXCR, storing one row per CDR3 protein. This table holds about 740,000 distinct CDR3 sequences, roughly 40% found once. The source material was peripheral blood. The receptors come from an adult man with Graves' ophthalmopathy. CDR3s include the opening cysteine and the closing phenylalanine or tryptophan. Fields, in order: D gene, clone size, V gene, J gene, CDR3 protein, CDR3 DNA. A D gene is named only where the DNA matches it firmly. The size field is filled for only some rows; it gives once, few, many or a size class.

TRBD1	NA	TRBV29-1	TRBJ2-6	CSVEDPRDRSSGANVLTF	TGCAGCGTTGAAGACCCCCGGGACAGGAGCTCTGGGGCCAACGTCCTGACTTTC
TRBD2	NA	TRBV2	TRBJ2-3	CASSAQAGDTDTQYF	TGTGCCAGCAGTGCCCAAGCGGGAGACACAGATACGCAGTATTTT
NA	NA	TRBV7-2	TRBJ1-1	CASGWAGGTEAFF	TGTGCCAGCGGCTGGGCGGGAGGGACTGAAGCTTTCTTT
NA	few	TRBV4-1	TRBJ2-5	CASSQDWAGDDQETQYF	TGCGCCAGCAGCCAAGATTGGGCAGGGGATGACCAAGAGACCCAGTACTTC
TRBD1	NA	TRBV29-1	TRBJ1-1	CSADRGREAFF	TGCAGCGCCGACAGGGGCAGGGAAGCTTTCTTT
NA	many	TRBV5-1	TRBJ1-6	CASSLNGENSPLHF	TGCGCCAGCAGCTTGAATGGCGAAAATTCACCCCTCCACTTT
TRBD1	few	TRBV10-3	TRBJ1-2	CASSTNRGSSGYTF	TGTGCCAGCAGCACGAACAGGGGGTCGAGTGGCTACACCTTC
TRBD1	many	TRBV7-9	TRBJ1-1	CASSPDRDDEAFF	TGTGCCAGCAGCCCAGACAGGGACGATGAAGCTTTCTTT
NA	NA	TRBV24-1	TRBJ1-4	CATISQSNEKLFF	TGTGCCACCATTTCGCAGTCTAATGAAAAACTGTTTTTT
NA	few	TRBV20-1	TRBJ2-5	CSATSRGGMGETQYF	TGCAGTGCTACTAGTCGTGGGGGCATGGGGGAGACCCAGTACTTC
NA	NA	TRBV20-1	TRBJ2-5	CSVTQGEETQYF	TGCAGTGTCACTCAGGGTGAAGAGACCCAGTACTTC
TRBD1	many	TRBV9	TRBJ1-1	CASSVEGTGSLRAEAFF	TGTGCCAGCAGCGTAGAAGGGACAGGGTCCCTGAGGGCTGAAGCTTTCTTT
NA	few	TRBV6-5	TRBJ1-2	CASSYGQGSGYGYTF	TGTGCCAGCAGTTACGGGCAGGGGAGTGGCTATGGCTACACCTTC
NA	few	TRBV7-9	TRBJ2-5	CASSFSRSGETQYF	TGTGCCAGCAGCTTCAGCCGATCGGGGGAGACCCAGTACTTC
NA	NA	TRBV14	TRBJ2-5	CASSQRRQETQYF	TGTGCCAGCAGCCAACGAAGGCAAGAGACCCAGTACTTC
NA	many	TRBV29-1	TRBJ2-5	CSVERGERETQYF	TGCAGCGTTGAGAGGGGGGAGAGAGAGACCCAGTACTTC
TRBD1	NA	TRBV11-1	TRBJ2-2	CASSYSKQGTGELFF	TGTGCCAGCAGTTACTCGAAACAGGGGACCGGGGAGCTGTTTTTT
NA	NA	TRBV12-3/TRBV12-4	TRBJ1-1	CASNFGHNTEAFF	TGTGCCAGCAATTTCGGACACAACACTGAAGCTTTCTTT
NA	NA	TRBV7-9	TRBJ1-2	CASSLNQDGYTF	TGTGCCAGCAGCTTAAACCAAGATGGCTACACCTTC
NA	few	TRBV19	TRBJ2-7	CASSSPGPVFFEQYF	TGTGCCAGTAGTAGCCCGGGACCCGTGTTTTTCGAGCAGTACTTC
NA	few	TRBV20-1	TRBJ2-7	CSVRQSAHYEQYF	TGCAGTGTGAGGCAATCCGCTCACTACGAGCAGTACTTC
TRBD1	many	TRBV7-9	TRBJ1-2	CASSGDRASDYTF	TGTGCCAGCAGCGGGGACAGGGCGAGTGACTACACCTTC
TRBD1	NA	TRBV20-1	TRBJ2-5	CSARPRQGAGETQYF	TGCAGTGCCAGACCTCGACAGGGGGCGGGAGAGACCCAGTACTTC
NA	NA	TRBV25-1	TRBJ2-2	CASSLGYITGELFF	TGTGCCAGCAGCTTGGGATACATCACCGGGGAGCTGTTTTTT
NA	NA	TRBV11-2	TRBJ1-1	CASSLFWGANTEAFF	TGTGCCAGCAGTTTGTTTTGGGGGGCGAACACTGAAGCTTTCTTT
NA	NA	TRBV10-3	TRBJ2-7	CATTGYEQYF	TGTGCCACTACCGGCTACGAGCAGTACTTC
TRBD2	many	TRBV7-9	TRBJ2-7	CASRTSGADYEQYF	TGTGCCAGCAGGACCAGCGGGGCGGATTACGAGCAGTACTTC
TRBD1	NA	TRBV25-1	TRBJ2-2	CASSLDRVATGELFF	TGTGCCAGCAGCTTAGACAGGGTTGCCACCGGGGAGCTGTTTTTT
NA	few	TRBV19	TRBJ1-5	CASSIVGAQPQHF	TGTGCCAGTAGTATAGTGGGGGCTCAGCCCCAGCATTTT
NA	NA	TRBV10-3	TRBJ1-6	CAIRGLVF	TGTGCCATCAGGGGCCTAGTATTT
NA	NA	TRBV20-1	TRBJ2-5	CSAGGKGNQPQYF	TGCAGTGCCGGGGGCAAGGGCAATCAGCCCCAGTACTTC
NA	many	TRBV15	TRBJ2-7	CATSRDKGPSYEQYF	TGTGCCACCAGCAGAGATAAGGGGCCGAGCTACGAGCAGTACTTC
NA	NA	TRBV24-1	TRBJ1-5	CATSRDTGETQHF	TGTGCCACCAGTCGGGACACCGGGGAGACCCAGCATTTT
NA	NA	TRBV25-1	TRBJ2-2	CASSVATGRANTGELFF	TGTGCCAGCAGCGTAGCTACGGGCAGAGCAAACACCGGGGAGCTGTTTTTT
NA	many	TRBV29-1	TRBJ1-2	CSASTGYGYTF	TGCAGCGCTTCAACGGGTTATGGCTACACCTTC
NA	many	TRBV10-3	TRBJ2-6	CAISGRGVSGANVLTF	TGTGCCATCAGTGGTCGGGGTGTCTCTGGGGCCAACGTCCTGACTTTC
NA	many	TRBV7-9	TRBJ2-5	CASSFGRSETQYF	TGTGCCAGCAGCTTTGGCAGGAGCGAGACCCAGTACTTC
NA	NA	TRBV7-9	TRBJ2-2	CASRPRASGELFF	TGTGCCAGCAGGCCCAGGGCGTCCGGGGAGCTGTTTTTT
NA	few	TRBV11-3	TRBJ1-4	CASSLGSGGEKLFF	TGTGCCAGCAGCTTAGGGAGCGGCGGGGAAAAACTGTTTTTT
TRBD1	NA	TRBV10-3	TRBJ1-2	CAISESQGAVGYTF	TGTGCCATCAGTGAGTCTCAGGGGGCTGTTGGCTACACCTTC
TRBD1	NA	TRBV7-9	TRBJ2-6	CASSSGTGDNVLTF	TGTGCCAGCAGCTCCGGGACAGGGGACAACGTCCTGACTTTC
NA	NA	TRBV19	TRBJ1-5	CASSPYRSGGLNQPQHF	TGTGCCAGTAGTCCCTACCGCTCTGGGGGCTTAAATCAGCCCCAGCATTTT
TRBD1	NA	TRBV6-6	TRBJ1-4	CASSLPQGAELFF	TGTGCCAGCAGTCTACCTCAGGGGGCGGAACTGTTTTTT
NA	many	TRBV7-9	TRBJ1-1	CASSLGVKNTEAFF	TGTGCCAGCAGCTTAGGAGTAAAGAACACTGAAGCTTTCTTT
TRBD2	NA	TRBV7-2	TRBJ2-7	CASSLERLAAYEQYF	TGTGCCAGCAGCTTAGAGAGACTAGCGGCCTACGAGCAGTACTTC